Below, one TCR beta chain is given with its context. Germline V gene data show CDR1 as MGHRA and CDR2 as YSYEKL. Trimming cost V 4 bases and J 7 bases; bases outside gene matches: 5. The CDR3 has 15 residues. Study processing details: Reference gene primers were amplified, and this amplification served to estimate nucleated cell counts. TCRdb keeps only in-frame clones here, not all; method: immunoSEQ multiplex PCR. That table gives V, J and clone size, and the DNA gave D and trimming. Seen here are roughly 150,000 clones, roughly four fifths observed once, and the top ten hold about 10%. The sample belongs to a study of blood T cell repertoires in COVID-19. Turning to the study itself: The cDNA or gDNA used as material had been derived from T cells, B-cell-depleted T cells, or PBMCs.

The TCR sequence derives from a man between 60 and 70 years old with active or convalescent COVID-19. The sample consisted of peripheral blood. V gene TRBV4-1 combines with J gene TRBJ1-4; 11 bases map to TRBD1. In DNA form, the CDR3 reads TGCGCCAGCAGCCTGGGACAGGGGGACGTTGAAAAACTGTTTTTT. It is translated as CASSLGQGDVEKLFF.